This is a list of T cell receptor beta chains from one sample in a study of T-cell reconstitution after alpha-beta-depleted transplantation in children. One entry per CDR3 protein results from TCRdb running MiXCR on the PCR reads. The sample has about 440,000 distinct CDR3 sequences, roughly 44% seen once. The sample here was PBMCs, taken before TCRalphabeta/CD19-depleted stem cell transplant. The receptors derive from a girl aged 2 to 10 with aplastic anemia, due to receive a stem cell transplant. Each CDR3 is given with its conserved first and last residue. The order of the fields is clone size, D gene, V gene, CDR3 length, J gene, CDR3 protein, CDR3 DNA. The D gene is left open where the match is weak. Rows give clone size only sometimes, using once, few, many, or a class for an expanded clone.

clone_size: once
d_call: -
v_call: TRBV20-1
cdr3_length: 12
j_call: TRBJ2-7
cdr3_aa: CSASLYSYEQYF
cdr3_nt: TGCAGTGCTAGTCTCTACTCCTACGAGCAGTACTTC

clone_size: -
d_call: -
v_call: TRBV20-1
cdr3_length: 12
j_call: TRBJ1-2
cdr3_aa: CSAPRGGGGYTF
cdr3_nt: TGCAGTGCCCCAAGGGGGGGGGGTGGCTACACCTTC

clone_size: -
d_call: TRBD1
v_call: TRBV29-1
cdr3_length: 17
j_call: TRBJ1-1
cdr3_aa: CSVEVSGTGVQRGEAFF
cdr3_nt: TGCAGCGTTGAAGTGTCCGGGACAGGGGTTCAGAGAGGTGAAGCTTTCTTT

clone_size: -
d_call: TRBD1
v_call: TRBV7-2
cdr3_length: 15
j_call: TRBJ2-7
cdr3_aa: CASSYSGTGEYEQYF
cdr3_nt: TGTGCCAGCAGCTATTCCGGGACAGGGGAATACGAGCAGTACTTC

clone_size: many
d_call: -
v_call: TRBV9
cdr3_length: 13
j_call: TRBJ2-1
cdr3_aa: CASGGGTYNEQFF
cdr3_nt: TGTGCCAGCGGGGGCGGGACCTACAATGAGCAGTTCTTC

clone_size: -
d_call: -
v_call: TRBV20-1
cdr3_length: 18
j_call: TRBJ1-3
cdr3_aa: CSARGSSARSVDWNTIYF
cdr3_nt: TGCAGTGCTAGGGGTTCTTCGGCTCGCTCGGTAGACTGGAACACCATATATTTT

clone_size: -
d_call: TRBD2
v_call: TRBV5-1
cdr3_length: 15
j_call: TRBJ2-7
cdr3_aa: CASSLVASGSGEQYF
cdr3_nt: TGCGCCAGCAGCTTGGTAGCTAGCGGGAGTGGCGAGCAGTACTTC

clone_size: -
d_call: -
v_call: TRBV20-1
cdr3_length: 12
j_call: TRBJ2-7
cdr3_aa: CSARVEVHEQYF
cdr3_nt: TGCAGTGCTAGAGTTGAGGTCCACGAGCAGTACTTC

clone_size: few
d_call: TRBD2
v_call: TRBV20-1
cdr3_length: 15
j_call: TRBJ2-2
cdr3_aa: CSAEELAGGYGELFF
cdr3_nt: TGCAGTGCCGAGGAACTAGCGGGAGGGTACGGGGAGCTGTTTTTT

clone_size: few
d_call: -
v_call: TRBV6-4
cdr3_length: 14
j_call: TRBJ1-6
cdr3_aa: CASNLGPYNSPLHF
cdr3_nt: TGTGCCAGCAACCTAGGCCCCTATAATTCACCCCTCCACTTT

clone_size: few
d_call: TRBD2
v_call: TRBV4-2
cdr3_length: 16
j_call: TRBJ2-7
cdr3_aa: CASSHASGGASYEQYF
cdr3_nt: TGTGCCAGCAGCCATGCGAGCGGGGGGGCGTCCTACGAGCAGTACTTC

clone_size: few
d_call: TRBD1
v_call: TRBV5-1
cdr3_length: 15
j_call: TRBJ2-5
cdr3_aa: CASSVYGDRGETQYF
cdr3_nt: TGCGCCAGCAGCGTGTACGGGGACAGGGGAGAGACCCAGTACTTC

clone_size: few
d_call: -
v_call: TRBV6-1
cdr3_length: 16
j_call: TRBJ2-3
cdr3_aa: CASSERDSQISDTQYF
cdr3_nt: TGTGCCAGCAGTGAAAGAGACTCCCAGATTTCAGATACGCAGTATTTT

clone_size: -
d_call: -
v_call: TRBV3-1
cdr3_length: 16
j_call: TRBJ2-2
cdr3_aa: CASSLERGTDTGELFF
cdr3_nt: TGTGCCAGCAGCCTAGAACGGGGGACAGACACCGGGGAGCTGTTTTTT

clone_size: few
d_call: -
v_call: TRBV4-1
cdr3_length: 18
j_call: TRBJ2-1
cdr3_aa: CASSQDYRGLSSSGEQFF
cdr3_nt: TGCGCCAGCAGCCAAGATTATAGGGGCCTCAGCTCGAGCGGTGAGCAGTTCTTC

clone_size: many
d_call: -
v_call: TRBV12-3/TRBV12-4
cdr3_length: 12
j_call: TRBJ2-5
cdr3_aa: CASSSGGETQYF
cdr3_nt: TGTGCCAGCAGTTCGGGTGGGGAGACCCAGTACTTC

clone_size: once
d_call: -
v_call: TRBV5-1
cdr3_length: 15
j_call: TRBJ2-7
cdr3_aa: CASSLGQGSLYEQYF
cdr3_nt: TGCGCCAGCAGCTTGGGACAAGGATCCCTCTACGAGCAGTACTTC

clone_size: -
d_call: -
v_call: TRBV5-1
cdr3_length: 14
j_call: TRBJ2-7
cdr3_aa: CASTSGLAAYEQYF
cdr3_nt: TGCGCCAGCACCTCGGGCTTGGCCGCTTACGAGCAGTACTTC

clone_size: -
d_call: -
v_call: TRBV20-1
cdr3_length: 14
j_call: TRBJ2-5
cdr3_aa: CSARDPWGSETQYF
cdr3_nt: TGCAGTGCTAGAGACCCTTGGGGGTCGGAGACCCAGTACTTC

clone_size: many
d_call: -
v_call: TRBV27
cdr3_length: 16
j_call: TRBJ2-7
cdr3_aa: CASSPIGTGEPYEQYF
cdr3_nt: TGTGCCAGCAGTCCGATAGGGACCGGAGAGCCCTACGAGCAGTACTTC

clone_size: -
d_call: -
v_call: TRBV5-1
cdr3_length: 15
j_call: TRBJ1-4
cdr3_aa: CASSNGTPLEEKLFF
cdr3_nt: TGCGCCAGCAGCAACGGGACACCCTTGGAGGAAAAACTGTTTTTT

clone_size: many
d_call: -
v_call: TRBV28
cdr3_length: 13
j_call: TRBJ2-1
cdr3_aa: CASSSGAPKEQFF
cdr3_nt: TGTGCCAGCAGTTCCGGGGCTCCTAAGGAGCAGTTCTTC

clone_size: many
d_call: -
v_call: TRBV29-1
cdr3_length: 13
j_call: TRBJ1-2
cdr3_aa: CSVHRESNYGYTF
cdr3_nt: TGCAGCGTACACAGGGAATCTAACTATGGCTACACCTTC

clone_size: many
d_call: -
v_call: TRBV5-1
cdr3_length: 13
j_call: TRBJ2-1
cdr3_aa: CASSSGANLEQFF
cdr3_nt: TGCGCCAGCAGCTCCGGGGCCAACTTAGAGCAGTTCTTC

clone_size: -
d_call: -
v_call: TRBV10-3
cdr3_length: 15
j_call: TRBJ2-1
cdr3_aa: CAISEFSSLEDEQFF
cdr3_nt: TGTGCCATCAGTGAGTTTTCTAGTCTGGAAGATGAGCAGTTCTTC

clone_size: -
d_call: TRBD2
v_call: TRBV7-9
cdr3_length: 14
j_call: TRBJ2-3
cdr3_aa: CASSLAVAGNTQYF
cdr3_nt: TGTGCCAGCAGCTTAGCGGTAGCGGGGAATACGCAGTATTTT

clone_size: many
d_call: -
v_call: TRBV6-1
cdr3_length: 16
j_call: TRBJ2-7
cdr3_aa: CASTTARDRRAYEQYF
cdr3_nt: TGTGCCAGCACTACAGCCCGGGACCGGCGGGCCTACGAGCAGTACTTC

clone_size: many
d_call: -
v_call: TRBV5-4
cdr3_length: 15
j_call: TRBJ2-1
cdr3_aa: CASSLGDGGYNEQFF
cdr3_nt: TGTGCCAGCAGCTTGGGGGACGGGGGATACAATGAGCAGTTCTTC

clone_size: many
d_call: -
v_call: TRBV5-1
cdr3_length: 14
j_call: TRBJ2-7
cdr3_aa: CASSSGPNSYEQYF
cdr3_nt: TGCGCCAGCAGCTCCGGACCGAACTCCTACGAGCAGTACTTC

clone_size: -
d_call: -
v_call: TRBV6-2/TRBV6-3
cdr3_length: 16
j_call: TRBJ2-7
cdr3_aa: CASSRTGTALPTKQYF
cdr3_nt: TGTGCCAGCAGTCGCACGGGGACTGCCCTACCTACGAAGCAGTACTTC

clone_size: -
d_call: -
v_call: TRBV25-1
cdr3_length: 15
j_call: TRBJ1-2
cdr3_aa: CASSEWGRANYGYTF
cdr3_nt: TGTGCCAGCAGTGAATGGGGTAGAGCCAACTATGGCTACACCTTC

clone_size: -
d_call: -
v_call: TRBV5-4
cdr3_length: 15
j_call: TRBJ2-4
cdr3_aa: CASSLGSGVSDIQYF
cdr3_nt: TGTGCCAGCAGCTTGGGATCGGGAGTATCGGACATTCAGTACTTC

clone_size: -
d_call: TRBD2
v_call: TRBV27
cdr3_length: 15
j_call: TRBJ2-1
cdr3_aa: CASRVTGGRYNEQFF
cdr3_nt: TGTGCCAGCAGGGTTACGGGCGGGAGGTACAATGAGCAGTTCTTC

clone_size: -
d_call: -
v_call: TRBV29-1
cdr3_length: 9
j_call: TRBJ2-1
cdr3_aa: CSVSNEQFF
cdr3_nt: TGCAGCGTTTCTAATGAGCAGTTCTTC

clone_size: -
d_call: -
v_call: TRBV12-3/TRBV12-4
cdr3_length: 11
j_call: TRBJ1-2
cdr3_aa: CASIGRGGYTF
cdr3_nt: TGTGCCAGCATCGGACGGGGAGGCTACACCTTC

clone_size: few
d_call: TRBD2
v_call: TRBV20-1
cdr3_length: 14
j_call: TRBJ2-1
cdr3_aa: CSATHLAGPLEQFF
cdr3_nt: TGCAGTGCTACCCACCTAGCGGGGCCTCTAGAGCAGTTCTTC

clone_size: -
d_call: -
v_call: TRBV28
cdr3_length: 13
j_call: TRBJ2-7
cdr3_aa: CASSKGGAYEQYF
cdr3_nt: TGTGCCAGCAGTAAGGGCGGGGCCTACGAGCAGTACTTC

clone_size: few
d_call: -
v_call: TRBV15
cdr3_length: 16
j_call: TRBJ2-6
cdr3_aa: CATSRDGLSGANVLTF
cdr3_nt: TGTGCCACCAGCAGAGATGGGCTCTCTGGGGCCAACGTCCTGACTTTC

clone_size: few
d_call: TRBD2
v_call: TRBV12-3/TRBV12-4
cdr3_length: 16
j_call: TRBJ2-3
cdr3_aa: CASSLSGGSLTDTQYF
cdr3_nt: TGTGCCAGCAGCCTTAGCGGGGGGAGCCTCACAGATACGCAGTATTTT

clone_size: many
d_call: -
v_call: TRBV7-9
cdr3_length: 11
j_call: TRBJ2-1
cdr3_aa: CASSPMNEQFF
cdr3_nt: TGTGCCAGCAGCCCTATGAATGAGCAGTTCTTC

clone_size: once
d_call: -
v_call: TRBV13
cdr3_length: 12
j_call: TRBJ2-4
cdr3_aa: CASSEAGQGLYF
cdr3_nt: TGTGCCAGCAGCGAGGCAGGGCAGGGTTTATACTTC

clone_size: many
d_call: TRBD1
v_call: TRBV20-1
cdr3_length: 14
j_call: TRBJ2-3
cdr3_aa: CSAPDRGRTDTQYF
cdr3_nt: TGCAGTGCTCCGGACAGGGGTCGGACAGATACGCAGTATTTT

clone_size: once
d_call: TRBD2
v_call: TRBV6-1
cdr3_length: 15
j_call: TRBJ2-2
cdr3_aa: CASSPTAGGTGELFF
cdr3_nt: TGTGCCAGCAGTCCCACGGCGGGAGGAACCGGGGAGCTGTTTTTT

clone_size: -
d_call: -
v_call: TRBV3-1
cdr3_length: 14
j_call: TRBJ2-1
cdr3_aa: CASGGSQSGNEQFF
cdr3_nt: TGTGCCAGCGGGGGCAGCCAAAGCGGCAATGAGCAGTTCTTC

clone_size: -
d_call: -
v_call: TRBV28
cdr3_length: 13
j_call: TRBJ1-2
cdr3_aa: CASSTLSNYGYTF
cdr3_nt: TGTGCCAGCAGTACCCTTTCTAACTATGGCTACACCTTC

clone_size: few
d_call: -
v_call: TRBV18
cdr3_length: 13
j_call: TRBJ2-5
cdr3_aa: CASSFGQGETQYF
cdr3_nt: TGTGCCAGCTCCTTCGGGCAGGGGGAGACCCAGTACTTC

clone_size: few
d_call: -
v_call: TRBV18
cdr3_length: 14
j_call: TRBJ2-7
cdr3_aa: CASSPGAETYEQYF
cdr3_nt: TGTGCCAGCTCACCAGGGGCGGAGACCTACGAGCAGTACTTC

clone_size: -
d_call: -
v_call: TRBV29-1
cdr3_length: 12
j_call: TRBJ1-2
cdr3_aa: CSVTLRQDGYTF
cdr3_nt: TGCAGCGTTACCCTTCGGCAGGATGGCTACACCTTC

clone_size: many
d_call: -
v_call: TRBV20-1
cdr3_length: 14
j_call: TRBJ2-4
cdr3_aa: CSASDPLAKNIQYF
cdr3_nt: TGCAGTGCTTCTGACCCCCTAGCCAAAAACATTCAGTACTTC

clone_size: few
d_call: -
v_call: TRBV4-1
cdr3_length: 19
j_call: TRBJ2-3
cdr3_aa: CASSQDPSLIKRGTDTQYF
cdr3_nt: TGCGCCAGCAGCCAAGATCCCTCCCTGATCAAAAGGGGCACAGATACGCAGTATTTT

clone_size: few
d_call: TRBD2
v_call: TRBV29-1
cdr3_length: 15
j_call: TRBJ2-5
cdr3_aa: CSVTSGTMYQETQYF
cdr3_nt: TGCAGCGTAACCTCCGGGACTATGTACCAAGAGACCCAGTACTTC

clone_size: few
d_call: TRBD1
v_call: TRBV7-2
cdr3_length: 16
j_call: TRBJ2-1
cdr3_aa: CASSLVGDRVKVEQFF
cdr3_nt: TGTGCCAGCAGCCTAGTCGGGGACAGGGTAAAAGTTGAGCAGTTCTTC

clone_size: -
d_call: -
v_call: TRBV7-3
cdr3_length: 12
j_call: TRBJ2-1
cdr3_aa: CASSLSGAEQFF
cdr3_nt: TGTGCCAGCAGCTTATCAGGTGCTGAGCAGTTCTTC

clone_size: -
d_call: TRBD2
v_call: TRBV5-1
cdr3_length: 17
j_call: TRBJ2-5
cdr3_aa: CASSSHRRTSDQETQYF
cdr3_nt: TGCGCCAGCAGCTCCCACCGAAGGACTAGCGACCAAGAGACCCAGTACTTC